One and the same sample provided the 8 T cell receptor beta chains below, sequenced in a study of metastatic and nonmetastatic thyroid tumors. TCRdb re-called the PCR reads via MiXCR. The table includes 35,000 to 50,000 clones, about 4.3% detected once. All patients were untreated before thyroid surgery. The sample consisted of blood. The receptors derive from a female donor with papillary thyroid cancer or a benign thyroid nodule (not recorded which). Some clones in this sample may be carry-over from other donors' samples.

This clone is a singleton in its sample. The chain is built from TRBV12-3 or TRBV12-4 and TRBJ2-7, with a possible D match to TRBD2 (5 bases). CDR3 length: 16 amino acids. Trimming pared 7 bases from V and 4 bases from J, leaving 23 bases between. The CDR3 region is CASTFDSGAERYEQYF. The CDR3 DNA reads as TGTGCCAGCACTTTTGACTCTGGAGCGGAAAGGTACGAGCAGTACTTC.

This clone was counted only a few times. Since a much larger clone is just one base distant, this may be a read error. The genes are TRBV4-1 and TRBJ2-7, with 7 bases aligning to TRBD2. The CDR3 extends over 15 amino acids. Per the germline V gene, CDR1 is MGHRA and CDR2 is YSYEKL. The CDR3 DNA reads TGCGCCAGCAACCAAGGGTGGACTAGTGATTACGAGCAGTACTTC. Residues: CASNQGWTSDYEQYF.

This clone was seen repeatedly, ten times or more. The same CDR3 can be traced to other DNA sequences in this sample. The chain links TRBV5-5 to TRBJ1-3; the D gene is possibly TRBD1 (6 bases). V was cut by 1 base and J by 0 bases, with 11 bases left in between. Germline CDR1 reads SGHKS; CDR2 reads YYEKEE (reference sequence). This CDR3 comprises 16 residues. The CDR3 is CASSLTGHFSGNTIYF. CDR3 DNA sequence: TGTGCCAGCAGCTTGACAGGGCACTTCTCTGGAAACACCATATATTTT.

This clone was detected a few times. This chain links TRBV6-2 or TRBV6-3 with TRBJ1-1, with a weak D call TRBD1 (5 bases). There are 15 residues in the CDR3. V shed 2 bases and J shed 1 base, with 11 bases lying between them. Per the germline V gene, CDR1 is MNHEY and CDR2 is SVGEGT. CDR3 coding DNA: TGTGCCAGCAGTTACGGGGACCGATCGAACACTGAAGCTTTCTTT. Encoded protein: CASSYGDRSNTEAFF.

This clone was found a few times. This chain uses TRBV19 with TRBJ1-6; unclear D gene. Germline V gene lookup returns CDR1 LNHDA and CDR2 SQIVND (reference sequence). The V end was cut by 3 bases, the J end by 6 bases, with 9 bases between. The CDR3 has 14 residues. The DNA of the CDR3 is TGTGCCAGTAGTATCACAGTTGGTAATTCACCCCTCCACTTT. Amino acid sequence: CASSITVGNSPLHF. The whole variable domain, remainder taken from reference TRBV19 and TRBJ1-6, is DGGITQSPKYLFRKEGQNVTLSCEQNLNHDAMYWYRQDPGQGLRLIYYSQIVNDFQKGDIAEGYSVSREKKESFPLTVTSAQKNPTAFYLCASSITVGNSPLHFGNGTRLTVT.

In this sample, this clone turned up a few times. The genes are TRBV20-1 and TRBJ1-2, with 8 bases aligning to TRBD1. CDR1 is DFQATT and CDR2 is SNEGSKA in the germline V gene (reference sequence). V lost 0 bases and J lost 8; bases outside the gene matches: 11. This CDR3 spans 15 amino acids. CDR3: CSARDTRQGAGGYTF. The CDR3 nucleotides read TGCAGTGCTAGAGATACCCGGCAGGGGGCGGGGGGCTACACCTTC.

The rearrangement links TRBV28 to TRBJ1-6, with 7 nucleotides matching TRBD1. Germline CDR1 and CDR2: MDHEN and SYDVKM. This CDR3 is 12 amino acids long. The V segment lost 7 bases and the J segment 13 bases; nucleotides outside the gene matches: 7. CDR3 sequence: CASTPPRGPLHF. CDR3 coding DNA: TGTGCCAGCACTCCCCCCAGGGGGCCCCTCCACTTT.

This clone was counted only a few times. The chain links TRBV4-1 to TRBJ1-1; tentatively, D is TRBD1 (6 bases). CDR1 is MGHRA, CDR2 YSYEKL, per germline. V was trimmed by 4 bases and J by 5 bases, leaving 23 bases between them. The CDR3 is 17 amino acids. CDR3 region: CASSRGRGGGRGTEAFF. CDR3 coding DNA: TGCGCCAGCAGCCGTGGGCGGGGGGGGGGGCGAGGAACTGAAGCTTTCTTT.